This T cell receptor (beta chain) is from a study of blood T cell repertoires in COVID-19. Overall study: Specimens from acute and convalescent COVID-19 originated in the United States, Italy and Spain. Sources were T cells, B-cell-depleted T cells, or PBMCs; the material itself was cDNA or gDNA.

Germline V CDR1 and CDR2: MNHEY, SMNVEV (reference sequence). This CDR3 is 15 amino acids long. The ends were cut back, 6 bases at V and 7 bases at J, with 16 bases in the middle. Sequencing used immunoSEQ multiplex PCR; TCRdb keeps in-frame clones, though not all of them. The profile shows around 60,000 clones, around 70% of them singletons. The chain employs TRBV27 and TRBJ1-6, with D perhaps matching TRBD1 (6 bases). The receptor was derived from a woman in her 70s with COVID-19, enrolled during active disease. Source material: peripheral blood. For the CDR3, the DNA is TGTGCCAGCAGAACTCTAGACAGGCTGAATTCACCCCTCCACTTT. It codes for CASRTLDRLNSPLHF.